These T cell receptor beta chains were read from a single sample in a study of T cells after yellow fever vaccination. Each CDR3 protein is one row after TCRdb ran MiXCR on the 5' RACE reads. The sample yields some 500,000 distinct CDR3 sequences, approximately 12% seen once. Source: PBMCs, taken on the day of the yellow fever booster vaccination. These receptors were taken from a man aged 25 to 45 who received the YFV17D yellow fever vaccine. Both conserved end residues are part of each CDR3. The D gene is left open where the match is weak. Some rows have no size entry. The others give once, few or many, or a class for an expanded clone.

>TRBJ2-2|TRBD2|TRBV29-1|NA
CSVASRIAGGPYTGELFF
TGCAGCGTTGCCTCCAGGATAGCGGGAGGGCCGTACACCGGGGAGCTGTTTTTT
>TRBJ2-3|NA|TRBV9|NA
CASSVGFISDTQYF
TGTGCCAGCAGCGTGGGGTTCATATCAGATACGCAGTATTTT
>TRBJ2-1|TRBD2|TRBV7-6|NA
CASSLGLAGNGDEQFF
TGTGCCAGCAGCTTAGGGCTAGCGGGAAATGGTGATGAGCAGTTCTTC
>TRBJ1-1|NA|TRBV5-1|few
CASSLDRRRPEAFF
TGCGCCAGCAGCTTGGACCGTCGCAGACCGGAAGCTTTCTTT
>TRBJ2-3|NA|TRBV20-1|few
CSARDHTDTQYF
TGCAGTGCTAGAGATCACACAGATACGCAGTATTTT
>TRBJ2-5|NA|TRBV30|few
CAWSVLSRETQYF
TGTGCCTGGAGTGTACTGAGCAGAGAGACCCAGTACTTC
>TRBJ2-3|TRBD1|TRBV20-1|NA
CSAPPGTDNTDTQYF
TGCAGTGCCCCGCCCGGGACAGACAACACAGATACGCAGTATTTT
>TRBJ1-6|NA|TRBV12-3/TRBV12-4|NA
CASSTGTGNSPLHF
TGTGCCAGCAGTACGGGGACGGGGAATTCACCCCTCCACTTT
>TRBJ2-1|NA|TRBV7-2|few
CASSGRAEQFF
TGTGCCAGCAGCGGCCGGGCCGAGCAGTTCTTC
>TRBJ2-5|NA|TRBV19|NA
CASSILDSQETQYF
TGTGCCAGTAGTATTTTGGACAGCCAAGAGACCCAGTACTTC
>TRBJ1-1|NA|TRBV11-1|many
CASSFGEGSEAFF
TGTGCCAGCAGCTTCGGGGAAGGGAGTGAAGCTTTCTTT
>TRBJ2-7|TRBD1|TRBV12-3/TRBV12-4|many
CASSLGTGPYEQYF
TGTGCTAGCAGCCTAGGGACAGGTCCCTACGAGCAGTACTTC
>TRBJ2-5|TRBD2|TRBV15|many
CATSRRLALTETQYF
TGTGCCACCAGCAGAAGACTAGCGTTAACTGAGACCCAGTACTTC
>TRBJ1-4|NA|TRBV27|NA
CASSLSGVSATNEKLFF
TGTGCCAGCAGTTTAAGCGGAGTTTCCGCAACTAATGAAAAACTGTTTTTT
>TRBJ2-3|NA|TRBV29-1|many
CSVETATDTQYF
TGCAGCGTTGAAACGGCCACAGATACGCAGTATTTT
>TRBJ2-5|NA|TRBV10-3|NA
CATGPAQETQYF
TGTGCCACCGGACCCGCCCAAGAGACCCAGTACTTC
>TRBJ2-1|NA|TRBV12-3/TRBV12-4|NA
CASWESSYNEQFF
TGTGCCAGCTGGGAAAGCTCCTACAATGAGCAGTTCTTC
>TRBJ2-2|NA|TRBV7-8|many
CASSSGELFF
TGTGCCAGCAGTTCCGGGGAGCTGTTTTTT
>TRBJ2-3|TRBD2|TRBV29-1|few
CSVDNLRESADTQYF
TGCAGCGTTGATAACCTGCGGGAGTCAGCAGATACGCAGTATTTT
>TRBJ1-2|NA|TRBV9|few
CASSVYLNPPEGYTF
TGTGCCAGCAGCGTTTACCTAAACCCTCCTGAGGGCTACACCTTC
>TRBJ1-6|NA|TRBV27|NA
CASSLFGEGTNSPLHF
TGTGCCAGCAGTTTATTCGGGGAGGGGACGAATTCACCCCTCCACTTT
>TRBJ2-7|NA|TRBV12-3/TRBV12-4|few
CASSLGPRYEQYF
TGTGCCAGCAGTTTGGGACCGCGCTACGAGCAGTACTTC
>TRBJ2-7|NA|TRBV10-1|NA
CASSESGQTRTCEQYF
TGCGCCAGCAGTGAGTCTGGCCAAACCCGTACCTGCGAGCAGTACTTC
>TRBJ2-1|TRBD1|TRBV4-3|few
CASSQDYRGANEQFF
TGCGCCAGCAGCCAAGACTACAGGGGGGCCAATGAGCAGTTCTTC
>TRBJ2-3|NA|TRBV24-1|few
CATRESSTDTQYF
TGTGCCACCAGAGAGTCTAGCACAGATACGCAGTATTTT
>TRBJ1-2|NA|TRBV29-1|NA
CSVEGTRNYGYTF
TGCAGCGTTGAGGGCACCCGAAACTATGGCTACACCTTC
>TRBJ2-2|TRBD2|TRBV2|NA
CASSEGGWTSAFTGELFF
TGTGCCAGCAGTGAAGGGGGCTGGACTAGCGCATTCACCGGGGAGCTGTTTTTT
>TRBJ1-2|NA|TRBV28|NA
CASSLFYGYTF
TGTGCCAGCAGCCTCTTCTATGGCTACACCTTC
>TRBJ1-1|NA|TRBV6-2/TRBV6-3|NA
CASTHLQGMNTEAFF
TGTGCCAGCACCCACCTGCAGGGAATGAACACTGAAGCTTTCTTT
>TRBJ2-7|TRBD2|TRBV24-1|few
CATSDPRTSGREDEQYF
TGTGCCACCAGTGATCCCCGGACTAGCGGGAGAGAGGACGAGCAGTACTTC
>TRBJ2-4|NA|TRBV12-5|few
CASGLEEGNIQYF
TGTGCTAGTGGTTTGGAGGAGGGGAACATTCAGTACTTC
>TRBJ1-2|TRBD1|TRBV7-2|NA
CASSLPGGQGRYGYTF
TGTGCCAGCAGCTTGCCCGGGGGACAGGGTCGGTATGGCTACACCTTC
>TRBJ2-1|TRBD1|TRBV24-1|few
CATSDGHRGVGNEQFF
TGTGCCACCAGTGATGGGCACAGGGGGGTGGGCAATGAGCAGTTCTTC
>TRBJ2-4|NA|TRBV7-2|few
CASSDHSTADKYF
TGTGCCAGCAGCGACCATTCGACAGCGGATAAGTACTTC
>TRBJ2-2|TRBD1|TRBV20-1|NA
CSAKQGAKNTGELFF
TGCAGTGCCAAACAGGGGGCGAAGAACACCGGGGAGCTGTTTTTT
>TRBJ2-1|TRBD2|TRBV4-3|few
CASSQEGGLAGREQFF
TGCGCCAGCAGCCAAGAAGGGGGTTTAGCGGGGCGAGAGCAGTTCTTC
>TRBJ2-7|TRBD1|TRBV5-1|many
CASSLFSGGSYEQYF
TGCGCCAGCAGCTTGTTCTCAGGGGGCTCCTACGAGCAGTACTTC
>TRBJ2-3|NA|TRBV7-9|few
CASSLAGGLGADTQYF
TGTGCCAGCAGCTTAGCCGGGGGCCTGGGTGCAGATACGCAGTATTTT
>TRBJ2-7|TRBD2|TRBV20-1|NA
CSARVAGRTYEQYF
TGCAGTGCTAGGGTAGCGGGAAGAACCTACGAGCAGTACTTC
>TRBJ2-5|TRBD2|TRBV28|few
CASSLTSGRWKTQYF
TGTGCCAGCAGCCTCACTAGCGGGAGGTGGAAGACCCAGTACTTC
>TRBJ2-7|TRBD2|TRBV12-3/TRBV12-4|NA
CASSFQRELGDKSYEQYF
TGTGCCAGCAGTTTCCAGCGGGAGCTGGGAGATAAGTCCTACGAGCAGTACTTC
>TRBJ2-7|NA|TRBV28|NA
CASSLKPIYEQYF
TGTGCCAGCAGTTTAAAACCCATCTACGAGCAGTACTTC
>TRBJ2-3|NA|TRBV18|few
CASSPYIRAASTDTQYF
TGTGCCAGCTCACCATATATTAGGGCGGCTAGCACAGATACGCAGTATTTT
>TRBJ2-7|TRBD2|TRBV6-1|NA
CASSARLAGGGYEQYF
TGTGCCAGCAGTGCAAGACTAGCGGGAGGGGGTTACGAGCAGTACTTC
>TRBJ2-7|NA|TRBV11-2|many
CASSFLTAGLGQYF
TGTGCCAGCAGCTTCTTGACGGCAGGCTTAGGGCAGTACTTC
>TRBJ2-2|NA|TRBV6-2/TRBV6-3|NA
CASSSTSTGELFF
TGTGCCAGCAGTTCGACTAGCACCGGGGAGCTGTTTTTT
>TRBJ2-7|TRBD2|TRBV29-1|NA
CSVDKTGTSGMTF
TGCAGCGTGGATAAGACCGGGACTAGCGGGATGACCTTC
>TRBJ2-7|NA|TRBV21-1|few
CASSLGQGESYEQYF
TGTGCCAGCAGCTTGGGACAGGGTGAGAGCTACGAGCAGTACTTC
>TRBJ2-7|NA|TRBV6-2/TRBV6-3|few
CASSSPGLGSYEQYF
TGTGCCAGCAGTTCTCCGGGACTTGGATCTTACGAGCAGTACTTC
>TRBJ1-5|NA|TRBV14|NA
CASSLSFGQPQHF
TGTGCCAGCAGCCTCTCATTCGGACAGCCCCAGCATTTT
>TRBJ1-2|TRBD1|TRBV12-3/TRBV12-4|few
CASSSPYVDRGKGGYTF
TGTGCCAGCAGTTCCCCCTACGTCGACAGGGGGAAAGGGGGCTACACCTTC
>TRBJ2-2|NA|TRBV9|NA
CASSRGSGHRELFF
TGTGCCAGCAGCAGGGGGTCGGGGCACCGGGAGCTGTTTTTT
>TRBJ1-5|NA|TRBV15|many
CATSRDERLAQHF
TGTGCCACCAGCAGAGATGAACGGTTGGCCCAGCATTTT
>TRBJ1-1|TRBD1|TRBV15|NA
CATSRQGGRNTEAFF
TGTGCCACCAGCAGACAGGGGGGGAGGAACACTGAAGCTTTCTTT
>TRBJ1-3|NA|TRBV6-1|few
CASFSVISGNTIYF
TGTGCCAGCTTCTCCGTAATCTCTGGAAACACCATATATTTT
>TRBJ2-7|TRBD2|TRBV7-2|few
CASSLVGLAGDEQYF
TGTGCCAGCAGCTTAGTCGGACTAGCGGGAGACGAGCAGTACTTC
>TRBJ2-7|NA|TRBV20-1|few
CSARFRTDYEQYF
TGCAGTGCTAGATTCCGGACTGACTACGAGCAGTACTTC
>TRBJ2-7|NA|TRBV5-4|few
CASSGGGLGIYEQYF
TGTGCCAGCAGCGGCGGAGGGTTGGGTATCTACGAGCAGTACTTC
>TRBJ2-2|NA|TRBV10-3|NA
CAISPGPGELFF
TGTGCCATCAGCCCGGGCCCCGGGGAGCTGTTTTTT
>TRBJ2-7|NA|TRBV4-2|few
CASSQQGPTRYEQYF
TGTGCCAGCAGCCAACAGGGCCCTACTAGGTACGAGCAGTACTTC